Given below is one TCR beta chain in context. The data originate from a study of blood T cell repertoires in COVID-19. Study in general: Acute and convalescent COVID-19 samples came from the United States, Italy and Spain.

Using immunoSEQ multiplex PCR, the repertoire was profiled, and TCRdb retains in-frame clones only, with some absent. In the table there are over 150,000 clones, 84% of which are singletons. V shed 6 bases and J 2 bases; nucleotides not matched to a gene: 5. CDR1 is SNHLY and CDR2 is FYNNEI in the germline V gene. The CDR3 consists of 15 residues. Sequencing was done on a sample of PBMCs or T cells enriched from blood (not recorded which). This receptor was obtained from a man aged 50 to 59 who had recovered from COVID-19. The chain recombines TRBV2 with TRBJ1-5; TRBD1 agrees at 9 bases. This CDR3 reads CASRGQGVGNQPQHF. Here the CDR3 DNA reads TGTGCCAGCAGGGGACAGGGTGTGGGCAATCAGCCCCAGCATTTT.